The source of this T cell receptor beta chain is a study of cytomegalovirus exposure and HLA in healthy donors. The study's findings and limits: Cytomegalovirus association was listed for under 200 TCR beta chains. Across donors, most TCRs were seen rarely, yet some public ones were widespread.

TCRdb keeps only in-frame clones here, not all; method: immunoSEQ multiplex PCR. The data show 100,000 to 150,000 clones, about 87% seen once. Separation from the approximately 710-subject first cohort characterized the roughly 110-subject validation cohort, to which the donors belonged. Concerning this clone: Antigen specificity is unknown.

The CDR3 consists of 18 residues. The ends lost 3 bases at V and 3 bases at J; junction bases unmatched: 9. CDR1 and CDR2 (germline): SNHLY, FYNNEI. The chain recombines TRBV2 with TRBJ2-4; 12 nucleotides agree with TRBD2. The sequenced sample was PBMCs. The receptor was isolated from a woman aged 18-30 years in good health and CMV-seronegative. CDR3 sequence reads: CASSDGASGRGYKNIQYF. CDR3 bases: TGTGCCAGCAGTGATGGGGCTAGCGGGAGGGGGTACAAAAACATTCAGTACTTC.